The rows below give T cell receptor beta chains drawn from one sample of a study of regulatory T cells in long-lasting Graves disease. MiXCR, applied by TCRdb to the multiplex PCR reads, yields one record per CDR3 protein. The data show a few hundred thousand distinct CDR3 sequences, 23% seen once. Material: peripheral blood mononuclear cells (PBMCs), obtained when the disease was refractory, from a patient treated with antithyroid drugs. These receptors all stem from a female donor with Graves disease. Both conserved end residues are part of each CDR3. D genes are given only for firm matches. The size of a clone is reported for some rows only, either as once, few or many, or as a class for expanded clones.

V	size	D	J	CDR3	DNA
TRBV5-1	many	-	TRBJ2-7	CASSQGGGGSYEQYF	TGCGCCAGCAGCCAAGGGGGGGGCGGTTCCTACGAGCAGTACTTC
TRBV5-1	-	-	TRBJ2-2	CASSLEAVTGELFF	TGCGCCAGCAGCTTGGAAGCGGTCACCGGGGAGCTGTTTTTT
TRBV6-2/TRBV6-3	few	TRBD2	TRBJ2-2	CASSRQTSGNTGELFF	TGTGCCAGCAGCCGACAGACTAGCGGGAACACCGGGGAGCTGTTTTTT
TRBV5-6	-	-	TRBJ2-7	CASSLGGRHYEQYF	TGTGCCAGCAGCTTGGGGGGCAGACACTACGAGCAGTACTTC
TRBV27	-	-	TRBJ1-5	CASSLTMRVHQPQHF	TGTGCCAGCAGTTTGACTATGCGAGTTCATCAGCCCCAGCATTTT
TRBV2	many	-	TRBJ1-2	CASSGNRMYGYTF	TGTGCCAGCAGTGGTAACAGGATGTATGGCTACACCTTC
TRBV14	few	-	TRBJ1-6	CASSQFMGQSNSPLHF	TGTGCCAGCAGCCAATTCATGGGTCAGAGCAATTCACCCCTCCACTTT
TRBV6-2/TRBV6-3	many	TRBD1	TRBJ1-6	CASSRTGDNSPLHF	TGTGCCAGCAGCAGGACAGGGGATAATTCACCCCTCCACTTT
TRBV30	few	-	TRBJ2-2	CAWTKGWHPTNTGELFF	TGTGCCTGGACCAAAGGTTGGCATCCAACGAACACCGGGGAGCTGTTTTTT
TRBV7-2	-	-	TRBJ1-5	CASSLAFTASNQPQHF	TGTGCCAGCAGCTTAGCGTTCACAGCTAGCAATCAGCCCCAGCATTTT
TRBV29-1	-	-	TRBJ2-1	CSVEIRAGGIKQNEQFF	TGCAGCGTTGAAATCAGGGCTGGCGGGATTAAGCAGAATGAGCAGTTCTTC
TRBV30	many	TRBD1	TRBJ2-5	CAWAGQAKETQYF	TGTGCCTGGGCGGGACAGGCAAAAGAGACCCAGTACTTC
TRBV20-1	many	TRBD1	TRBJ2-7	CSVAPGTGGTGEQYF	TGCAGTGTTGCCCCCGGGACAGGGGGCACTGGTGAGCAGTACTTC
TRBV27	many	-	TRBJ2-7	CASSLRQGAYEQYF	TGTGCCAGCAGCCTAAGACAAGGGGCCTACGAGCAGTACTTC
TRBV6-2/TRBV6-3	-	TRBD1	TRBJ1-4	CASSPRGQGEKLFF	TGTGCCAGCAGTCCCAGGGGGCAAGGTGAAAAACTGTTTTTT
TRBV5-1	few	-	TRBJ2-7	CASSRRGPSYEQYF	TGCGCCAGCAGCCGCAGGGGCCCCTCCTACGAGCAGTACTTC
TRBV7-6	many	TRBD1	TRBJ2-7	CASSSLRDRGSEQYF	TGTGCCAGCAGCTCCCTCAGGGACAGGGGGTCCGAGCAGTACTTC
TRBV28	many	-	TRBJ1-2	CASSLTPGLPYGYTF	TGTGCCAGCAGTTTAACCCCCGGCCTTCCTTATGGCTACACCTTC
TRBV6-1	-	TRBD1	TRBJ2-7	CASSPWTGGAYEQYF	TGTGCCAGCAGTCCTTGGACAGGGGGAGCCTACGAGCAGTACTTC
TRBV4-1	few	TRBD1	TRBJ1-1	CASRHTGETEAFF	TGCGCCAGCAGGCATACAGGGGAAACTGAAGCTTTCTTT
TRBV4-1	few	-	TRBJ2-6	CASSYKDLGANVLTF	TGCGCCAGCAGCTATAAGGACCTGGGGGCCAACGTCCTGACTTTC
TRBV28	many	TRBD1	TRBJ2-2	CAASDRVDGELFF	TGTGCCGCATCCGACAGGGTCGACGGGGAGCTGTTTTTT
TRBV7-9	once	TRBD2	TRBJ2-1	CASSPPSGRLPYNEQFF	TGTGCCAGCAGCCCCCCTAGCGGGAGGCTCCCCTACAATGAGCAGTTCTTC
TRBV24-1	-	-	TRBJ1-1	CATSDLGGTEAFF	TGTGCCACCAGTGACCTGGGGGGCACTGAAGCTTTCTTT
TRBV27	many	-	TRBJ1-5	CASSFRDSEQPQHF	TGTGCCAGCAGTTTCCGGGACTCTGAACAGCCCCAGCATTTT
TRBV7-2	few	-	TRBJ1-2	CASSLITGLVPKIGYTF	TGTGCCAGCAGCTTAATCACAGGGTTGGTCCCGAAGATTGGCTACACCTTC
TRBV11-3	-	TRBD1	TRBJ2-5	CASSPFGTEGETQYF	TGTGCCAGCAGCCCGTTTGGGACAGAGGGCGAGACCCAGTACTTC
TRBV2	-	-	TRBJ2-2	CASRGGELFF	TGTGCCAGCAGGGGAGGGGAGCTGTTTTTT
TRBV5-1	-	-	TRBJ1-5	CASSFYGPQHF	TGCGCCAGCAGCTTTTATGGGCCCCAGCATTTT
TRBV9	few	-	TRBJ2-6	CASSVAVAGANVLTF	TGTGCCAGCAGCGTAGCGGTGGCTGGGGCCAACGTCCTGACTTTC
TRBV6-1	-	-	TRBJ1-1	CARSDWTADEAFF	TGTGCCCGCAGTGACTGGACGGCGGATGAAGCTTTCTTT
TRBV28	-	-	TRBJ2-7	CASSLGAGGSSYEQYF	TGTGCCAGCAGTTTAGGGGCCGGAGGGTCGTCCTACGAGCAGTACTTC
TRBV20-1	-	-	TRBJ2-6	CSARDPTGANVLTF	TGCAGTGCTAGAGACCCCACCGGGGCCAACGTCCTGACTTTC
TRBV6-1	few	-	TRBJ2-2	CASRDHPGELFF	TGTGCCAGCAGGGACCACCCCGGGGAGCTGTTTTTT
TRBV3-1	few	-	TRBJ2-2	CASRSRGNTGELFF	TGTGCCAGCCGCTCCAGGGGGAACACCGGGGAGCTGTTTTTT
TRBV20-1	few	TRBD1	TRBJ2-7	CSARGAGTGLFYEQYF	TGCAGTGCTAGAGGAGCCGGGACAGGGCTTTTCTACGAGCAGTACTTC
TRBV18	-	TRBD1	TRBJ1-2	CASSPDRDGYTF	TGTGCCAGCTCACCCGACAGGGATGGCTACACCTTC
TRBV7-3	-	TRBD2	TRBJ2-2	CASSSTSGMGGELFF	TGTGCCAGCAGCTCAACTAGCGGGATGGGCGGGGAGCTGTTTTTT
TRBV6-5	-	TRBD2	TRBJ2-2	CASSYSGTSVNTGELFF	TGTGCCAGCAGTTACTCCGGGACTAGCGTTAACACCGGGGAGCTGTTTTTT
TRBV20-1	many	-	TRBJ2-5	CSAPGQGALAGVAETQYF	TGCAGCGCTCCGGGACAGGGGGCACTAGCGGGAGTTGCGGAGACCCAGTACTTC
TRBV2	few	-	TRBJ2-4	CASSEVWIAKNIQYF	TGTGCCAGCAGTGAAGTATGGATAGCCAAAAACATTCAGTACTTC
TRBV5-6	-	TRBD1	TRBJ1-6	CASIGTGDTPLHF	TGTGCCAGCATCGGGACAGGGGATACACCCCTCCACTTT
TRBV5-1	-	-	TRBJ2-1	CASSLGVDGSEQFF	TGCGCCAGCAGCTTGGGTGTCGACGGTAGTGAGCAGTTCTTC
TRBV20-1	-	TRBD2	TRBJ2-1	CSAGLAGDSSYNEQFF	TGCAGTGCTGGACTAGCGGGAGACTCCTCCTACAATGAGCAGTTCTTC
TRBV30	few	-	TRBJ1-5	CAWSVGGASNQPQHF	TGTGCCTGGAGTGTAGGGGGGGCTAGCAATCAGCCCCAGCATTTT
TRBV6-1	few	-	TRBJ1-1	CASSQRVDIGSAEAFF	TGTGCCAGCAGTCAACGAGTTGATATAGGGTCCGCTGAAGCTTTCTTT
TRBV5-8	many	TRBD1	TRBJ1-5	CASSPRQGGSNQPQHF	TGTGCCAGCAGCCCAAGACAGGGTGGAAGCAATCAGCCCCAGCATTTT
TRBV7-2	-	-	TRBJ2-7	CASSLSWQNSYEQYF	TGTGCCAGCAGCTTAAGTTGGCAGAACTCCTACGAGCAGTACTTC
TRBV5-1	-	-	TRBJ1-2	CASSLAQDYGYTF	TGCGCCAGCAGCTTGGCTCAGGACTATGGCTACACCTTC
TRBV7-2	few	-	TRBJ1-2	CASSGGGRGGYTF	TGTGCCAGCAGCGGGGGGGGCCGCGGAGGCTACACCTTC
TRBV6-1	many	TRBD2	TRBJ2-7	CASSASRTSGYEQYF	TGTGCCAGCAGTGCGTCCAGGACTAGCGGTTACGAGCAGTACTTC
TRBV29-1	few	-	TRBJ2-7	CSAFTQEYEQYF	TGCAGCGCCTTCACCCAGGAGTACGAGCAGTACTTC
TRBV18	few	-	TRBJ1-5	CASSQIAGGNQPQHF	TGTGCCAGCTCCCAAATTGCGGGGGGCAATCAGCCCCAGCATTTT
TRBV20-1	-	TRBD2	TRBJ2-7	CSAREGTSGRAGEQYF	TGCAGTGCTAGAGAGGGGACTAGCGGGAGGGCTGGGGAGCAGTACTTC
TRBV20-1	-	-	TRBJ1-5	CSASRGVAQPQHF	TGCAGTGCTTCACGGGGGGTGGCTCAGCCCCAGCATTTT
TRBV5-1	few	TRBD2	TRBJ2-7	CASSSPVSGIGYEQYF	TGCGCCAGCAGCTCGCCAGTTAGCGGGATTGGGTACGAGCAGTACTTC